The clone carrying this TCR beta chain was seen a handful of times. The CDR3 contains 18 residues. Germline trimming cut 6 bases from V and 1 base from J; bases unmatched to any gene: 13. The V gene's germline CDR1 is DFQATT and CDR2 SNEGSKA (reference sequence). The data were obtained in a study of identical twins. MiXCR, run by TCRdb on the 5' RACE reads, gives a single entry per CDR3 protein. The repertoire holds more than 1.5 million distinct CDR3 sequences, with about 31% as singletons. The TCR was taken from a newborn girl in good health. Material for sequencing was cord blood. The V and J genes are TRBV20-1 and TRBJ2-4; the match to TRBD2 covers 12 bases. The CDR3 is CSAMTASGRALAKNIQYF. CDR3 sequence (DNA): TGCAGTGCCATGACCGCTAGCGGGAGGGCCCTGGCCAAAAACATTCAGTACTTC.